The clone carrying this T cell receptor beta chain was detected once. Its antigen is unknown. This entry belongs to a study of graft-versus-host responses after intestinal transplantation. Looking at the study overall: Recipients uniformly received anti-thymocyte globulin induction, followed by tacrolimus and steroids for approximately 3 years.

The assay was immunoSEQ multiplex PCR, and TCRdb's table has in-frame clones only and misses some. The sample records fewer than 150,000 clones, over 85% being singletons. Whole-study results and caveats: Recipient marrow showed GvH clones, some seen first in ileum or blood. Allograft clonal ratios (graft-versus-host to host-versus-graft) were high in patients who had graft-donor T cell macrochimerism. Early post-transplant falls in HvG clones accompanied the peak levels of circulating GvH clones.

The CDR3 spans 16 residues. The V gene's germline CDR1 is MRHNA and CDR2 SNTAGT. Trimming removed 7 bases at V and 0 bases at J, with 18 bases between. Sequencing was performed on unstimulated CD4+ T cells sorted from spleen or lymph node cells, taken before intestinal transplant. This clonotype originated in a human donor who received an intestinal transplant. This chain uses TRBV6-4 with TRBJ1-1; D uncertain. CDR3 protein: CASKKCTEFMNTEAFF. The CDR3 DNA reads TGTGCCAGCAAAAAATGTACAGAATTCATGAACACTGAAGCTTTCTTT.